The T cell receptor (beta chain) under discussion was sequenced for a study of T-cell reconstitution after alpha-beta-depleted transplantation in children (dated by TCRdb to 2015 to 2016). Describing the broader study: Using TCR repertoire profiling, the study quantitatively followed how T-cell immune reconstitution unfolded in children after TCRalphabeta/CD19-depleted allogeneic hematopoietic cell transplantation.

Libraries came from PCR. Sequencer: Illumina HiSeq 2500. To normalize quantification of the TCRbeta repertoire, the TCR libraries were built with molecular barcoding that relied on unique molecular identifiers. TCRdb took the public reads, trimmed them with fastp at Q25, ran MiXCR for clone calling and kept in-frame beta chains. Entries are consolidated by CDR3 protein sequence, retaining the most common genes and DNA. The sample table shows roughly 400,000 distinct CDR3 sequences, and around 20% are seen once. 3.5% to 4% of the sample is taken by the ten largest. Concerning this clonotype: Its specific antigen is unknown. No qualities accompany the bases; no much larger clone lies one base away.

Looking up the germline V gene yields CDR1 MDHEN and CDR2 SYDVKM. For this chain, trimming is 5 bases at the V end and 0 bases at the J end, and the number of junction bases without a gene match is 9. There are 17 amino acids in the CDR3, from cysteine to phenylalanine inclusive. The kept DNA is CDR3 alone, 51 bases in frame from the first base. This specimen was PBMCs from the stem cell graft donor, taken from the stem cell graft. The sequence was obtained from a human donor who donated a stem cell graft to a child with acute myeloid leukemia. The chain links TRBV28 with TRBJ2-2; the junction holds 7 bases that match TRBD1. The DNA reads TGTGCCAGCAGTCCTACCGGGACAGAAACGAACACCGGGGAGCTGTTTTTT. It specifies CASSPTGTETNTGELFF.